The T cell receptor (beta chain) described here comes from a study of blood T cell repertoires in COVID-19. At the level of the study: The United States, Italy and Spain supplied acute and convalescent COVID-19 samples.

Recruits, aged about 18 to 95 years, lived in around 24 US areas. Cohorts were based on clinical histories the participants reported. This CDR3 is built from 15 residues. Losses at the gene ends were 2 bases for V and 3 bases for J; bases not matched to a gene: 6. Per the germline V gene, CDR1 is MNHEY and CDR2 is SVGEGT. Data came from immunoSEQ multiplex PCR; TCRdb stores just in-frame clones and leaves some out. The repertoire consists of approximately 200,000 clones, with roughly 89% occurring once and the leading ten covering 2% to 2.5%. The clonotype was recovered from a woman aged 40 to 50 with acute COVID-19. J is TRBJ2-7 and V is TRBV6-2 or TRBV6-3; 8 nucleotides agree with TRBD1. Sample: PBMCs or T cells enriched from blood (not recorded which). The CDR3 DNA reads TGTGCCAGCAGTTACGGTCCAGGGGGCTTCTACGAGCAGTACTTC. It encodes CASSYGPGGFYEQYF.